Listed below are T cell receptor beta chains from one sample, sequenced in a study of cytomegalovirus exposure and HLA in healthy donors. Data came from immunoSEQ multiplex PCR; TCRdb stores just in-frame clones and leaves some out. The data show some 110,000 clones, with 65% to 75% seen just once and 2.5% to 3.5% held by the top ten. Sequences were obtained from PBMCs. Receptors originate from a female donor in good health and CMV-seronegative. CDR3s include the opening cysteine and the closing phenylalanine or tryptophan. D genes are given only for firm matches.

j_call d_call v_call cdr3_aa
TRBJ1-5 - TRBV15 CATSRDRGQPQHF
TRBJ1-5 TRBD1 TRBV6-1 CASSEGGRDRGLSYSNQPQHF
TRBJ1-5 - TRBV12-5 CASSYLSQPQHF
TRBJ1-4 - TRBV15 CATSRADRIIEKLFF
TRBJ1-2 - TRBV27 CASRQDNYGYTF
TRBJ2-2 TRBD1 TRBV12-5 CASGTGTGGRGELFF
TRBJ1-1 - TRBV18 CASSPGPGGTEAFF
TRBJ2-3 TRBD2 TRBV5-6 CASSLAPLAGEYF
TRBJ2-5 - TRBV11-3 CASSLVRGRETQYF
TRBJ2-7 TRBD2 TRBV27 CASRRGESRYEQYF
TRBJ2-6 TRBD2 TRBV19 CASSRLAGVSGANVLTF
TRBJ1-1 TRBD1 TRBV5-5 CASSFGTGLNTEAFF
TRBJ2-7 - TRBV15 CATSRAGGPYEQYF
TRBJ1-4 - TRBV7-2 CASSLTGSANEKLFF
TRBJ2-7 - TRBV5-1 CASSPGSSYEQYF
TRBJ1-4 - TRBV7-9 CASSSEEESNEKLFF
TRBJ2-2 TRBD1 TRBV25-1 CASSRQGVGTGELFF
TRBJ2-5 TRBD2 TRBV10-3 CAISTGLDQTQYF
TRBJ2-7 TRBD1 TRBV29-1 CSVGDRQSSYEQYF
TRBJ1-1 - TRBV27 CASSLSRWRTEAFF
TRBJ1-1 - TRBV7-2 CASSLTPNTEAFF
TRBJ2-3 - TRBV5-1 CASSLRGLGTDTQYF
TRBJ1-4 - TRBV6-6 CASSYRGKDEKLFF
TRBJ2-7 TRBD2 TRBV28 CASSLLTRLAGDYEQYF
TRBJ2-7 TRBD1 TRBV19 CASSPRTGDEQYF
TRBJ2-7 TRBD2 TRBV11-2 CASSLSFPSGRRNEQYF
TRBJ1-3 TRBD1 TRBV12-5 CASGTGDRAGNTIYF
TRBJ2-3 TRBD2 TRBV7-2 CASSPTSGRTPGDTQYF
TRBJ2-1 - TRBV11-2 CASSGAKQFF
TRBJ2-3 TRBD2 TRBV6-5 CASRTGLAGGNTQYF
TRBJ1-2 - TRBV11-2 CASSLGVYGYTF
TRBJ1-2 - TRBV2 CASKGLATNGYTF
TRBJ2-5 TRBD2 TRBV12-5 CASGPPLAGGETQYF